This T cell receptor beta chain was profiled in a study of cytomegalovirus exposure and HLA in healthy donors. Researchers ran the PCR with 60 Vbeta and 13 Jbeta primers. Clones were sequenced by immunoSEQ multiplex PCR, and TCRdb holds only the in-frame ones, with some missing. In the table there are around 160,000 clones, roughly 73% of which are singletons. CDR3 size: 17 residues. Germline trimming cut 5 bases from V and 3 bases from J; bases unmatched to any gene: 13. CDR1 and CDR2 from the germline V gene are LGHNT and FRNRAP. The sequence came from a male donor in good health and CMV-seronegative. The V gene is TRBV12-5, the J gene TRBJ2-1; TRBD2 matches 7 bases. The sequenced material came from PBMCs. The CDR3 region has the DNA TGTGCTAGTGGTCCCTCCATGGGGAGGGGCGACTACAATGAGCAGTTCTTC. As protein: CASGPSMGRGDYNEQFF. Complete variable domain (other parts from reference TRBV12-5 and TRBJ2-1): DARVTQTPRHKVTEMGQEVTMRCQPILGHNTVFWYRQTMMQGLELLAYFRNRAPLDDSGMPKDRFSAEMPDATLATLKIQPSEPRDSAVYFCASGPSMGRGDYNEQFFGPGTRLTVL.